The 2 T cell receptor beta chains reported below all come from one sample, sequenced in a study of blood T cell repertoires in COVID-19. The method was immunoSEQ multiplex PCR; TCRdb's version includes in-frame clones alone and lacks a portion of them. Of about 280,000 clones in the sample, roughly 90% were seen once. The sample comprised peripheral blood. Source of these receptors: a woman in her seventies with COVID-19, enrolled during active disease.

This chain connects TRBV7-2 to TRBJ2-3; 8 nucleotides agree with TRBD2. Unmatched junction bases numbered 3, after V lost 1 base and J lost 3 bases. The CDR3 runs to 15 residues. Germline V CDR1 and CDR2: SGHTA, FQGNSA. Here the CDR3 DNA reads TGTGCCAGCAGCTTAGAGGGACTAGATACAGATACGCAGTATTTT. As protein: CASSLEGLDTDTQYF.

V and J are TRBV28 and TRBJ2-7; 9 bases match TRBD2. The CDR3 is 14 residues long. Looked up from germline, CDR1 is MDHEN and CDR2 is SYDVKM. V was clipped by 7 bases and J by 1 base; unmatched bases: 5. The CDR3, as DNA: TGTGCCAGCATTACTAGCGGGCAGTCCTACGAGCAGTACTTC. This gives the protein CASITSGQSYEQYF.